The 10 T cell receptor beta chains below all came from one sample that was sequenced in a study of shared clonotypes between healthy human individuals. Clones were read by immunoSEQ multiplex PCR, and TCRdb kept only the in-frame ones, dropping some. Of 2 million to 3 million clones listed, over 85% were seen once; the top ten hold roughly 0.36%. Sequenced sample: naive CD4+ T cells from PBMCs. As for subset: CD45RA+ positively selected. The receptors here all came from a young man in good health. Some clones in this sample may be carry-over from other donors' samples.

The chain couples TRBV9 to TRBJ2-3; perhaps TRBD2 as D (6 bases). This CDR3 comprises 17 residues. CDR1 and CDR2 from the germline V gene are SGDLS and YYNGEE. Trimming removed 4 bases at V and 5 bases at J, with 23 bases between. The CDR3 DNA reads as TGTGCCAGCAGCCCTCATCCTCGGGACTCACGGGGAGATACGCAGTATTTT. Encoded protein: CASSPHPRDSRGDTQYF.

The chain recombines TRBV5-1 with TRBJ2-5, with 10 bases identical to TRBD2. With 1 base clipped from V and 5 bases from J, the junction kept 11 bases outside the gene matches. The germline V gene has CDR1 SGHRS and CDR2 YFSETQ. CDR3 length: 17 amino acids. The CDR3 DNA is TGCGCCAGCAGCTTGTTCTTCCTAGCGGGAGCAGGGGAGACCCAGTACTTC. It specifies CASSLFFLAGAGETQYF.

The J gene is TRBJ1-4, the V gene TRBV28, with D possibly TRBD1 on 5 matching bases. V was cut by 0 bases and J by 0 bases, with 8 bases left in between. The CDR3 has 16 amino acids. The germline V gene has CDR1 MDHEN and CDR2 SYDVKM. The chain's CDR3 is CASSLWGPATNEKLFF. Here the CDR3 DNA reads TGTGCCAGCAGTTTATGGGGGCCCGCAACTAATGAAAAACTGTTTTTT.

Turning to this clone: Other DNA variants within this sample encode the same CDR3. The chain joins TRBV14 to TRBJ1-2, with D perhaps matching TRBD1 (6 bases). V gave up 1 base and J gave up 4 bases, with 7 bases separating them. Per germline, CDR1 SGHDN and CDR2 FVKESK. The CDR3 is 13 amino acids. Here the CDR3 DNA reads TGTGCCAGCAGCCAAGCGGGGGCCTATGGCTACACCTTC. Its protein product is CASSQAGAYGYTF. Together with reference TRBV14 and TRBJ1-2, the CDR3 gives the full variable domain: EAGVTQFPSHSVIEKGQTVTLRCDPISGHDNLYWYRRVMGKEIKFLLHFVKESKQDESGMPNNRFLAERTGGTYSTLKVQPAELEDSGVYFCASSQAGAYGYTFGSGTRLTVV.

This chain connects TRBV5-4 to TRBJ2-3; D is ambiguous. Germline CDR1 and CDR2: SGHNT and YYREEE (reference sequence). V was clipped by 4 bases and J by 5 bases, with 14 bases between them. This CDR3 is built from 14 residues. The CDR3 DNA reads TGTGCCAGCAGCCCTGGGCGGCCCCAAGATACGCAGTATTTT. This gives the protein CASSPGRPQDTQYF.

The rearrangement uses TRBV5-6 and TRBJ2-7; 12 bases match TRBD1. V shed 1 base, J shed 1 base, and the junction held 9 bases outside the gene matches. Germline values: CDR1 SGHDT, CDR2 YYEEEE. The CDR3 length is 18 residues. CDR3 in amino acids: CASSLRGTGGVRSYEQYF. The CDR3 DNA is TGTGCCAGCAGCTTGCGTGGGACAGGGGGCGTCCGGTCCTACGAGCAGTACTTC.

This clone was seen only once. V gene TRBV28 combines with J gene TRBJ2-1, with D tentatively TRBD1 or TRBD2 (7 bases each). In germline, CDR1 is MDHEN, CDR2 SYDVKM. The CDR3 length is 16 residues. The V and J ends lost 6 bases and 2 bases respectively, with 17 bases between them. As DNA, the CDR3 is TGTGCCAGCAGGCCCAGGGGGGGACAGCCCTACAATGAGCAGTTCTTC. Protein product: CASRPRGGQPYNEQFF.

In its sample, this clone was seen once. This sequence joins TRBV4-2 and TRBJ1-2; D is unresolved. Germline assignment: CDR1 LGHNA and CDR2 YNFKEQ. The length of the CDR3 is 16 residues. V lost 0 bases and J lost 0, with 11 bases in between. CDR3 nucleotides: TGTGCCAGCAGCCAAGATTATATAAGAGCTAACTATGGCTACACCTTC. Translated, it gives CASSQDYIRANYGYTF.

This clone was counted only a few times. The gene calls are TRBV10-1 and TRBJ1-5; D perhaps matches TRBD1 (6 bases). CDR3 length: 17 residues. From germline, CDR1 is WNHNN and CDR2 SYGVQD (reference sequence). The V gene lost 2 bases and the J gene lost 5 bases, with 19 bases spanning the gap. CDR3 region: CASSEGVGGNYHQPQHF. DNA of the CDR3: TGCGCCAGCAGTGAGGGGGTAGGGGGAAATTATCATCAGCCCCAGCATTTT.

This chain joins TRBV18 and TRBJ2-3; weak D call: TRBD2 (6 bases). V gave up 8 bases and J gave up 1 base, with 13 bases separating them. Germline V lookup: CDR1 KGHSH, CDR2 LQKENI. The length of the CDR3 is 14 residues. CDR3 region: CASRLGGGTDTQYF. The CDR3 region has the DNA TGTGCCAGCCGCTTGGGCGGGGGCACAGATACGCAGTATTTT.